Below, one T cell receptor beta chain is given with its context. 5'RACE with constant-segment primers built TCRalpha and TCRbeta cDNA libraries with UMIs. TCRdb recomputed calls from the 5' RACE reads with MiXCR, one row per CDR3 protein. There are approximately 490,000 distinct CDR3 sequences in the sample; about 20% occur only once, and around 12% lies in the top ten. The data derive from a study of T-cell memory formation after mild COVID-19. The overall study: Each donor largely had its own TCR clusters.

V lost 0 bases and J 1 base, leaving 14 bases between the germline ends. The length of the CDR3 is 17 residues. Per germline, CDR1 KGHDR and CDR2 SFDVKD. The genes are TRBV24-1 and TRBJ1-1; D remains ambiguous. The receptor was derived from an adult woman who had mild COVID-19 (a few samples of this study predate the infection). Cell type and time point are not known. The specimen was PBMCs or a T cell subset sorted from them (not recorded which). CDR3 region: CATSDLTRQVRNTEAFF. The CDR3 region has the DNA TGTGCCACCAGTGATTTGACCCGGCAAGTTAGGAACACTGAAGCTTTCTTT.